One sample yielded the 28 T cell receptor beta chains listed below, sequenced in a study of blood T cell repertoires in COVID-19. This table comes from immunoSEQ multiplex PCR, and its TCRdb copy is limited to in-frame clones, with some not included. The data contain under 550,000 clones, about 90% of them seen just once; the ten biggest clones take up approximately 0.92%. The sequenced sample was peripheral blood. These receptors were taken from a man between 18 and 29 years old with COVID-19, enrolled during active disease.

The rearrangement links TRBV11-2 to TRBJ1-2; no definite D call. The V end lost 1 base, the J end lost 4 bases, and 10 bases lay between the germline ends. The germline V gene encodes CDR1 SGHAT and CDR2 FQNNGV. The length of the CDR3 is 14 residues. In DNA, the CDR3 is TGTGCCAGCAGCTTAGTGACGTCGGGCTATGGCTACACCTTC. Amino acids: CASSLVTSGYGYTF.

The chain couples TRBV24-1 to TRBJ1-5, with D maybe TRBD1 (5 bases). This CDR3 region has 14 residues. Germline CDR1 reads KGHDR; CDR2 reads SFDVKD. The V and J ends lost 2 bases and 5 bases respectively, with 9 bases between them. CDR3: CATSDWRGDQPQHF. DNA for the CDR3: TGTGCCACCAGTGATTGGAGGGGAGATCAGCCCCAGCATTTT.

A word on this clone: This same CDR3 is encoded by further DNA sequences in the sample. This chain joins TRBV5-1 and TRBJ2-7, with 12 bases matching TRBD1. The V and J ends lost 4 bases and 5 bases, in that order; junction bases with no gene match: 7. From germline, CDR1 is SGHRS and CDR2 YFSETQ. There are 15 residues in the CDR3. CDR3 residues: CASSLEGQGADEQYF. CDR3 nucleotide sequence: TGCGCCAGCAGCCTGGAGGGACAGGGGGCCGACGAGCAGTACTTC.

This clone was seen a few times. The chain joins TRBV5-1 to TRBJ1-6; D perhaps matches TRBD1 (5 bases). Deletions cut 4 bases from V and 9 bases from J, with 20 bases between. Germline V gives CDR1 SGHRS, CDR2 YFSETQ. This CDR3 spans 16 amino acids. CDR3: CASSPAGIMLSSPLHF. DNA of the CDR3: TGCGCCAGCAGCCCCGCAGGGATTATGCTTAGTTCACCCCTCCACTTT. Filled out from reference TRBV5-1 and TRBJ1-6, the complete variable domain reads KAGVTQTPRYLIKTRGQQVTLSCSPISGHRSVSWYQQTPGQGLQFLFEYFSETQRNKGNFPGRFSGRQFSNSRSEMNVSTLELGDSALYLCASSPAGIMLSSPLHFGNGTRLTVT.

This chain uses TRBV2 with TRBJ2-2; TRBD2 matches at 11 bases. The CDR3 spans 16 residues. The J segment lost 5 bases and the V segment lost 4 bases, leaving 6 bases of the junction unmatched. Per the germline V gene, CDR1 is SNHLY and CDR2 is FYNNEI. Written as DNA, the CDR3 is TGTGCCAGCAGTGTACTAGCGGGAGTATCGACCGGGGAGCTGTTTTTT. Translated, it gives CASSVLAGVSTGELFF.

The CDR3, as DNA: TGTGCCTGGAGCGATATAGATGGCAATCAGCCCCAGCATTTT. Amino acid sequence: CAWSDIDGNQPQHF. V gene TRBV30 combines with J gene TRBJ1-5; D gene uncertain. Trimming shortened V by 3 bases and J by 2 bases, and 11 bases separated the two germline ends. From germline, CDR1 is GTSNPN and CDR2 SVGIG (reference sequence). This CDR3 is 14 amino acids long.

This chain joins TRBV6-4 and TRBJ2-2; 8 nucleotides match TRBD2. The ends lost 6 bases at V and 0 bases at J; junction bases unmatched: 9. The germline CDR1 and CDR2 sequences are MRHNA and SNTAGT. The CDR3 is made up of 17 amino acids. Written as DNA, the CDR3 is TGTGCCAGCAGAGGGGCGGCGGGGGGACCGAACACCGGGGAGCTGTTTTTT. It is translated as CASRGAAGGPNTGELFF.

CDR3 DNA sequence: TGTGCCAGCAGCGGGGCCCCCGGGGAGCTGTTTTTT. Its translation is CASSGAPGELFF. The V and J genes are TRBV7-9 and TRBJ2-2, with a possible D match to TRBD1 (5 bases). Trimming removed 5 bases at V and 6 bases at J, with 7 bases between. The germline V gene has CDR1 SEHNR and CDR2 FQNEAQ (reference sequence). The CDR3 contains 12 residues.

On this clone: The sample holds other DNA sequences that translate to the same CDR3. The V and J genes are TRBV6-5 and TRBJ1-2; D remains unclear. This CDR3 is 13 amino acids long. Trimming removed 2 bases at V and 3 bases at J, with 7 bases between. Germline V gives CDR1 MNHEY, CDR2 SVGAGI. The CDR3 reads CASSYEGDYGYTF. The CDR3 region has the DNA TGTGCCAGCAGTTACGAGGGAGACTATGGCTACACCTTC.

The CDR3 reads CASSFDSHNEQFF. DNA for the CDR3: TGTGCCAGCAGCTTTGACAGCCACAATGAGCAGTTCTTC. The chain uses TRBV13 and TRBJ2-1, with TRBD1 as a possible D gene (5 bases). This CDR3 region has 13 residues. With 3 bases removed from V and 5 bases from J, the gap between germline ends came to 8 bases. In germline, CDR1 is PRHDT, CDR2 FYEKMQ (reference sequence).

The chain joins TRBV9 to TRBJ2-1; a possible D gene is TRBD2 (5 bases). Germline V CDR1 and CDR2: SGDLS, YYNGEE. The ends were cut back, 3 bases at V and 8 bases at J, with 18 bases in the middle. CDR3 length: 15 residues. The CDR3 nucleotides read TGTGCCAGCAGCGCGGACTCGACACATATGGATGAGCAGTTCTTC. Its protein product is CASSADSTHMDEQFF.

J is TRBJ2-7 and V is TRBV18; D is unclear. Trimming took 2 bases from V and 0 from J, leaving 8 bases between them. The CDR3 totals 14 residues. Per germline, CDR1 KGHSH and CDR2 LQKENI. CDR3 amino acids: CASSPATSSYEQYF. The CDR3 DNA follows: TGTGCCAGCTCACCAGCGACTTCCTCCTACGAGCAGTACTTC. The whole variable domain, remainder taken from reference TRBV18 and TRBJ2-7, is NAGVMQNPRHLVRRRGQEARLRCSPMKGHSHVYWYRQLPEEGLKFMVYLQKENIIDESGMPKERFSAEFPKEGPSILRIQQVVRGDSAAYFCASSPATSSYEQYFGPGTRLTVT.

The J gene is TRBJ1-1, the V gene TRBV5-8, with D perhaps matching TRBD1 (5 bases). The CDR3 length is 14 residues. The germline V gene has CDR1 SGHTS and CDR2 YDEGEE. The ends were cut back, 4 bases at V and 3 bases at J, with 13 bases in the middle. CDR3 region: CASSGGIGHTEAFF. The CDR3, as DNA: TGTGCCAGCAGCGGGGGGATTGGGCACACTGAAGCTTTCTTT. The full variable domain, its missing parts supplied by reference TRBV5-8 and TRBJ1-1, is EAGVTQSPTHLIKTRGQQATLRCSPISGHTSVYWYQQALGLGLQFLLWYDEGEERNRGNFPPRFSGRQFPNYSSELNVNALELEDSALYLCASSGGIGHTEAFFGQGTRLTVV.

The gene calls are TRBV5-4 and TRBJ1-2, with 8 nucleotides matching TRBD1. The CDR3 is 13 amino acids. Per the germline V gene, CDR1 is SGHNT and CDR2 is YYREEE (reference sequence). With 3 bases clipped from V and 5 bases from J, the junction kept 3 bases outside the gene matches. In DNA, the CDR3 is TGTGCCAGCAGCTCTCGGACAGGGTATGGCTACACCTTC. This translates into CASSSRTGYGYTF. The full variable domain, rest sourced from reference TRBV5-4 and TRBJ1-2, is ETGVTQSPTHLIKTRGQQVTLRCSSQSGHNTVSWYQQALGQGPQFIFQYYREEENGRGNFPPRFSGLQFPNYSSELNVNALELDDSALYLCASSSRTGYGYTFGSGTRLTVV.

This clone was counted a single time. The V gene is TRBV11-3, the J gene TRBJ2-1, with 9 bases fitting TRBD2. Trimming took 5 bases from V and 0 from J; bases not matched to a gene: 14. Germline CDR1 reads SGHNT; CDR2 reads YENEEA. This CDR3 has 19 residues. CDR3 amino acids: CASSPRGSSGASSYNEQFF. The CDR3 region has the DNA TGTGCCAGCAGCCCTCGGGGCTCTAGCGGGGCTAGCTCCTACAATGAGCAGTTCTTC.

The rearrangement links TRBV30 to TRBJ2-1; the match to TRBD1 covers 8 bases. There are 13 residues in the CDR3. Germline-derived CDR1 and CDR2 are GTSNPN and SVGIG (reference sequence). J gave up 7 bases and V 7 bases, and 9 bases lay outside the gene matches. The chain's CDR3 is CALEGQVLNEQFF. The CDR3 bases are TGTGCCTTGGAGGGACAGGTTTTGAATGAGCAGTTCTTC.

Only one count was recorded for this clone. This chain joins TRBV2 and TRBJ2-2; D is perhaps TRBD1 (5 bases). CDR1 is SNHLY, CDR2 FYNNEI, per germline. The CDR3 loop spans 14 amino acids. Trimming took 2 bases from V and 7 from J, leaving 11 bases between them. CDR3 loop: CASSEQGVGGELFF. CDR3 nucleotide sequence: TGTGCCAGCAGTGAACAGGGTGTAGGCGGGGAGCTGTTTTTT.

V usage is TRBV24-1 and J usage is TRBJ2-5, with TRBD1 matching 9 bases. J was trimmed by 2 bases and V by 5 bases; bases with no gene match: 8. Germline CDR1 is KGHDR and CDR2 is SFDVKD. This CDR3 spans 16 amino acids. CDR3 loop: CATSAQGTGLQETQYF. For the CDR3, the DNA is TGTGCCACCAGTGCCCAAGGGACAGGGCTACAAGAGACCCAGTACTTC.

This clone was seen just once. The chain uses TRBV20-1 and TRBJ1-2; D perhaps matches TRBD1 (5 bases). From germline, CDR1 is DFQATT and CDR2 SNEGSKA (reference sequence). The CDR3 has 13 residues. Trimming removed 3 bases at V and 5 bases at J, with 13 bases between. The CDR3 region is CSASRQGLYGYTF. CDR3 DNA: TGCAGTGCTAGTAGGCAGGGCCTATATGGCTACACCTTC.

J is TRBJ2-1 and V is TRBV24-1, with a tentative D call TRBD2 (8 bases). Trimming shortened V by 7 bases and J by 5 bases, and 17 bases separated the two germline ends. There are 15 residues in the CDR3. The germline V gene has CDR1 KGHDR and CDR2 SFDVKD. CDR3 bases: TGTGCCACCAGCCAGGGGGGACTAGAGGACAATGAGCAGTTCTTC. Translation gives CATSQGGLEDNEQFF.

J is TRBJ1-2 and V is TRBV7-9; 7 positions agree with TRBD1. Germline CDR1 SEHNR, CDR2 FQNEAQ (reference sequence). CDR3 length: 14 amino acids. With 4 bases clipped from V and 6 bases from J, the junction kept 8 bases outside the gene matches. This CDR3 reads CASSSIQGPDGYTF. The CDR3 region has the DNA TGTGCCAGCAGCTCAATACAGGGGCCTGATGGCTACACCTTC.

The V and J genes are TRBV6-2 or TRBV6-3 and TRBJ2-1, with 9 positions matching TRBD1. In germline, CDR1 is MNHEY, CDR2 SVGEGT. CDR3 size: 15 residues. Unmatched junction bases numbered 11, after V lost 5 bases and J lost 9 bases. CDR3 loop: CASSNPGQGGIEQFF. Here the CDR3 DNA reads TGTGCCAGCAGTAACCCGGGACAGGGTGGTATTGAGCAGTTCTTC.

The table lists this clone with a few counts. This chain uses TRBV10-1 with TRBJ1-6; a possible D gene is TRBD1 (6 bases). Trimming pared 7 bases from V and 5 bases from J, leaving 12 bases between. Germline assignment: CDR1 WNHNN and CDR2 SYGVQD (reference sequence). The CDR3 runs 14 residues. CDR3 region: CASKGGSDNSPLHF. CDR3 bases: TGCGCCAGCAAGGGGGGGAGCGATAATTCACCCCTCCACTTT.

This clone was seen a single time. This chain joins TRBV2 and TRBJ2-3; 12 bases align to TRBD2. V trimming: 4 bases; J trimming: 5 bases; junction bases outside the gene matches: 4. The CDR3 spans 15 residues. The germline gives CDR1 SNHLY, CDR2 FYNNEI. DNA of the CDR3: TGTGCCAGCAGTGGCGGACTAGCGGGGTTAGATACGCAGTATTTT. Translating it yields CASSGGLAGLDTQYF. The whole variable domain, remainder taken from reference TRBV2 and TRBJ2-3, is EPEVTQTPSHQVTQMGQEVILRCVPISNHLYFYWYRQILGQKVEFLVSFYNNEISEKSEIFDDQFSVERPDGSNFTLKIRSTKLEDSAMYFCASSGGLAGLDTQYFGPGTRLTVL.

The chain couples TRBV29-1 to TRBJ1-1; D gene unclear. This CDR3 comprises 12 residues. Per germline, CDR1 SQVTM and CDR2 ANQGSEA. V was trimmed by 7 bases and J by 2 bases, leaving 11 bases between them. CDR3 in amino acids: CSALTENTEAFF. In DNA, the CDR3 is TGCAGCGCCCTTACAGAAAACACTGAAGCTTTCTTT.

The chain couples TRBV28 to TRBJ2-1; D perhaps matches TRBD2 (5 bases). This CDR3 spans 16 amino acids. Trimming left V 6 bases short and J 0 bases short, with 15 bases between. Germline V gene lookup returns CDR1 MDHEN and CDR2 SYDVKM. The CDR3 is CASRPWTGSSYNEQFF. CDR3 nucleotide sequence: TGTGCCAGCAGACCCTGGACGGGGAGCTCCTACAATGAGCAGTTCTTC.

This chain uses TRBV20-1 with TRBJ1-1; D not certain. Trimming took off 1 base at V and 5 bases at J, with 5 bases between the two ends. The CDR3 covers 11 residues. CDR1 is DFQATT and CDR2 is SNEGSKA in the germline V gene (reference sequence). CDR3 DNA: TGCAGTGCTAGAGGTATAACTGAAGCTTTCTTT. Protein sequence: CSARGITEAFF.

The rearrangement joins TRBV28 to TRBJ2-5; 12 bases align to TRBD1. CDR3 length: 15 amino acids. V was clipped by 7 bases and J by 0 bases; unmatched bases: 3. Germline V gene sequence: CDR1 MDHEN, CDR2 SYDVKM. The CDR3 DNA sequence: TGTGCCAGCAAGGGGACAGGGGGCTACCAAGAGACCCAGTACTTC. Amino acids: CASKGTGGYQETQYF. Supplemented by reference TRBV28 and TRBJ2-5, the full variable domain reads DVKVTQSSRYLVKRTGEKVFLECVQDMDHENMFWYRQDPGLGLRLIYFSYDVKMKEKGDIPEGYSVSREKKERFSLILESASTNQTSMYLCASKGTGGYQETQYFGPGTRLLVL.